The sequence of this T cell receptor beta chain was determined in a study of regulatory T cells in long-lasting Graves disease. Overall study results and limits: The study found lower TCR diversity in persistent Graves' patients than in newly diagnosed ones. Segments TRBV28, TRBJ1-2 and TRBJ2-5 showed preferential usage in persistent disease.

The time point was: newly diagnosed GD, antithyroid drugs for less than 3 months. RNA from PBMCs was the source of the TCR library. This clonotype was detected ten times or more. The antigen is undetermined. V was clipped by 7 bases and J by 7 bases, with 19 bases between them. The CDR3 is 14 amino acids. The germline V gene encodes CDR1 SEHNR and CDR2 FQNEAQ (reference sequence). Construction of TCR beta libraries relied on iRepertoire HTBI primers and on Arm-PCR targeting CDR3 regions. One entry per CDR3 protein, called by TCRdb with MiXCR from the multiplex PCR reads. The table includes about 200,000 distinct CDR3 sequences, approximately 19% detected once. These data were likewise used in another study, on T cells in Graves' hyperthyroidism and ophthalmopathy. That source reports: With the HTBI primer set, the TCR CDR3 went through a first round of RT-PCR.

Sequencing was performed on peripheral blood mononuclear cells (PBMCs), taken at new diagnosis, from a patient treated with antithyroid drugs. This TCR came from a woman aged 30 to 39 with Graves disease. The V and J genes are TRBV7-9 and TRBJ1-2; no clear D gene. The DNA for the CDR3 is TGTGCCAGCACGACCCCCCCGGGATCGGGTGGCTACACCTTC. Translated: CASTTPPGSGGYTF.